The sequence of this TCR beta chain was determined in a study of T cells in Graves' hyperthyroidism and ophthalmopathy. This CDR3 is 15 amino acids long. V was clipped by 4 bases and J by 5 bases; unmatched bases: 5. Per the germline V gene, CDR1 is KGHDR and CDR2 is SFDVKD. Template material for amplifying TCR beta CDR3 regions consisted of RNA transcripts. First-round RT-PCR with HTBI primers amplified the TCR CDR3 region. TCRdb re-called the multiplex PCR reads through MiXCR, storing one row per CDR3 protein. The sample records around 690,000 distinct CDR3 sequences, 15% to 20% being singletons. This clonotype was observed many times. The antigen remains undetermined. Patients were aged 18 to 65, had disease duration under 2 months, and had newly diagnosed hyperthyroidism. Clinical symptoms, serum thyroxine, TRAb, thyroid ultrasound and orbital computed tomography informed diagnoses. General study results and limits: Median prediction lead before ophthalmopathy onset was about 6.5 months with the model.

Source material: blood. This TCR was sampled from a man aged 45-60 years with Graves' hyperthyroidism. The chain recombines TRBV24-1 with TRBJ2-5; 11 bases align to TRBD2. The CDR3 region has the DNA TGTGCCACCAGTGAGCGACTAGCGGGATTGGAGACCCAGTACTTC. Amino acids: CATSERLAGLETQYF.